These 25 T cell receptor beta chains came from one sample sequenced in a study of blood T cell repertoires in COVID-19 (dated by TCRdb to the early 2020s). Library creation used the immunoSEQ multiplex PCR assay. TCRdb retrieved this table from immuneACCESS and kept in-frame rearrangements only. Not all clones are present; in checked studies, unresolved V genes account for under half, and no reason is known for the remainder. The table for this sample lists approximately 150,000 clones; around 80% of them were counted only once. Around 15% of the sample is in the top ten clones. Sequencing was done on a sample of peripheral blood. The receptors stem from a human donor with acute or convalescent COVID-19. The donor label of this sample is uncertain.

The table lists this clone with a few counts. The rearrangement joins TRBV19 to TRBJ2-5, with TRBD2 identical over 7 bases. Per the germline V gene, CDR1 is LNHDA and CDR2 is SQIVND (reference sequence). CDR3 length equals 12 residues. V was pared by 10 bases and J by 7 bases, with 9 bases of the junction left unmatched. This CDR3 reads CATETSVGTQYF. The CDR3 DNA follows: TGTGCCACCGAAACTAGCGTTGGGACCCAGTACTTC.

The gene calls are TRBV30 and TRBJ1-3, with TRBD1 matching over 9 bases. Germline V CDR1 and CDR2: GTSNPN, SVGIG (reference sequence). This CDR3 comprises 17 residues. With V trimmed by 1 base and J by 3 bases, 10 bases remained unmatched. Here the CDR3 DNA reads TGTGCCTGGAGTGCTCCGGGACAGGGCCTCTTTGGAAACACCATATATTTT. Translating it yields CAWSAPGQGLFGNTIYF.

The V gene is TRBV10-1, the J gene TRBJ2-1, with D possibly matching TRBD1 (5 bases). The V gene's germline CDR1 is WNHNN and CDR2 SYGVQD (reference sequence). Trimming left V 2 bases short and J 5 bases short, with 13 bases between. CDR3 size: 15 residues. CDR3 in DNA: TGCGCCAGCAGTGAGACAGGAAGGGTCCACAATGAGCAGTTCTTC. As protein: CASSETGRVHNEQFF.

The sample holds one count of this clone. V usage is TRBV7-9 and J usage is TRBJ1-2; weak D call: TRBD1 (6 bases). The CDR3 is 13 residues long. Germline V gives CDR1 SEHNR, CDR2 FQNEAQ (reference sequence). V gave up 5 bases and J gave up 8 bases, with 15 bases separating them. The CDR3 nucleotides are TGTGCCAGCAGCCGGTCCACAGGGTACGGCTACACCTTC. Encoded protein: CASSRSTGYGYTF.

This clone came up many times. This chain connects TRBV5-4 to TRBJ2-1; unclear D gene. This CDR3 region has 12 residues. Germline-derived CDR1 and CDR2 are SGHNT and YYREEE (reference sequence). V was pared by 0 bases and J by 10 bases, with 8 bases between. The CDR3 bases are TGTGCCAGCAGCTTGGAGGTCGGGGAGCAGTTCTTC. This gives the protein CASSLEVGEQFF.

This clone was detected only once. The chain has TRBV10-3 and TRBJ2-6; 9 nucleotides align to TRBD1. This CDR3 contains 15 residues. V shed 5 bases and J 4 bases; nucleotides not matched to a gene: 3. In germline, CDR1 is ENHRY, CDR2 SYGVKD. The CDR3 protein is CAISTGGAGANVLTF. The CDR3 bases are TGTGCCATCAGTACAGGGGGCGCGGGGGCCAACGTCCTGACTTTC.

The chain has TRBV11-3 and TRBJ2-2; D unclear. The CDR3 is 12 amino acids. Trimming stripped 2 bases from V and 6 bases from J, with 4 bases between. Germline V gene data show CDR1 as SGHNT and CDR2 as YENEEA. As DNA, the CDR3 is TGTGCCAGCAGCTTACAGGCCGGGGAGCTGTTTTTT. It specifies CASSLQAGELFF.

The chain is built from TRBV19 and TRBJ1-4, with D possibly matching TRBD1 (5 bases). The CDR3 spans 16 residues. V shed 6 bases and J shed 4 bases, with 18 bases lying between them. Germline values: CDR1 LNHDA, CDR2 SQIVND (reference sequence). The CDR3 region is CASRRGPDTYNEKLFF. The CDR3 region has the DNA TGTGCCAGTAGGAGAGGTCCGGACACTTATAATGAAAAACTGTTTTTT.

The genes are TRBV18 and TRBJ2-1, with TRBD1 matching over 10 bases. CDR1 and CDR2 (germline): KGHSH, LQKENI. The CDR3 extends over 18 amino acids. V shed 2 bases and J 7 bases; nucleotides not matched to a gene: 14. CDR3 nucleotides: TGTGCCAGCTCACCAAATGTAGGGGGACAGGGGTCTTGGAATGAGCAGTTCTTC. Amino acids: CASSPNVGGQGSWNEQFF.

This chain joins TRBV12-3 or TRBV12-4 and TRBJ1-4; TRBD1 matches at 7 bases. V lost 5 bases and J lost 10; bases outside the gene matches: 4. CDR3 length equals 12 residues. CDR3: CASSPHRGKLFF. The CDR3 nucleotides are TGTGCCAGCAGTCCTCACAGGGGAAAACTGTTTTTT.

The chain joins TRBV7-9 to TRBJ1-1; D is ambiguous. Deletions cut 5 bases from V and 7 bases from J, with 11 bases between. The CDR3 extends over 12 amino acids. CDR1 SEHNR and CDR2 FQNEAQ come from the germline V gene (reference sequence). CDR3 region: CASSPPVLEAFF. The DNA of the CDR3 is TGTGCCAGCAGCCCCCCGGTCCTTGAAGCTTTCTTT.

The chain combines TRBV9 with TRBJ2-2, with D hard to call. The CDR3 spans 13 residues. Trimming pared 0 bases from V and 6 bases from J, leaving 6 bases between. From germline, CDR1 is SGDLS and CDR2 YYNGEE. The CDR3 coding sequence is TGTGCCAGCAGCGTAGACCGGGCCGGGGAGCTGTTTTTT. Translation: CASSVDRAGELFF.

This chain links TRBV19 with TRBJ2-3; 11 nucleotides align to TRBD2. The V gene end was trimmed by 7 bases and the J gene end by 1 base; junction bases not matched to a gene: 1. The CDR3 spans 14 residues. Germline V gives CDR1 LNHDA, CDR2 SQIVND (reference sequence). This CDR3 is CASTTSGGTDTQYF. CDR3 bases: TGTGCCAGTACGACTAGCGGGGGCACAGATACGCAGTATTTT.

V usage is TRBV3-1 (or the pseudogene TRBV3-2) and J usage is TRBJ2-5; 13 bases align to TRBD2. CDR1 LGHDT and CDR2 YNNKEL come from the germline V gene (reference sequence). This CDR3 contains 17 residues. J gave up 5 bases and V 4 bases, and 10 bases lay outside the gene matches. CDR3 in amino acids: CASSPLTSGGARETQYF. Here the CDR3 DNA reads TGTGCCAGCAGCCCGCTAACTAGCGGGGGGGCCCGGGAGACCCAGTACTTC.

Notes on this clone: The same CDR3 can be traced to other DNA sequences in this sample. CDR3 amino acids: CASSLLSRGNEKLFF. CDR3 sequence (DNA): TGTGCCAGCAGTTTATTAAGCAGGGGCAATGAAAAACTGTTTTTT. This chain uses TRBV28 with TRBJ1-4; a possible D gene is TRBD1 (6 bases). The length of the CDR3 is 15 residues. V lost 1 base to trimming and J lost 5 bases, with 11 bases between them. Germline V gene lookup returns CDR1 MDHEN and CDR2 SYDVKM.

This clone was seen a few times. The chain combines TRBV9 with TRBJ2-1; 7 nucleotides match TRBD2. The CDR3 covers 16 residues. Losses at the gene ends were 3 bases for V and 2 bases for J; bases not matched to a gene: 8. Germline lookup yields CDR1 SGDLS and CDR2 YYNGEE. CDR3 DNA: TGTGCCAGCAGCGGGGTCCAAGGACTAGCCTACAATGAGCAGTTCTTC. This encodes CASSGVQGLAYNEQFF.

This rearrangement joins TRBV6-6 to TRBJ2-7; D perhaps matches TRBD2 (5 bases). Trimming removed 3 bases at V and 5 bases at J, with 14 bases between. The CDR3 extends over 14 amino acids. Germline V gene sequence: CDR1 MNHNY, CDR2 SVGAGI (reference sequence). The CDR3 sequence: CASSYLGELDEQYF. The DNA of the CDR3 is TGTGCCAGCAGTTATCTCGGGGAACTAGACGAGCAGTACTTC.

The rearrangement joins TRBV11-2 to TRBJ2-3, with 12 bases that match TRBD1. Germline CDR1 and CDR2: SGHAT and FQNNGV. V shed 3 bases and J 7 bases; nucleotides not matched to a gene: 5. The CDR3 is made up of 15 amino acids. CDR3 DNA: TGTGCCAGCAGCTTGGGACAGGGGGCGCAGAATACGCAGTATTTT. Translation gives CASSLGQGAQNTQYF.

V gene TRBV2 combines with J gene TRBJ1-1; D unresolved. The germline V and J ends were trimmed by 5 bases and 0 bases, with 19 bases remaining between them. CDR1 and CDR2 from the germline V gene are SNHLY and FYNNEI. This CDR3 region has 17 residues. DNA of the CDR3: TGTGCCAGCAGTCCCTTGAGCGGACTTACCCTGAACACTGAAGCTTTCTTT. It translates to CASSPLSGLTLNTEAFF. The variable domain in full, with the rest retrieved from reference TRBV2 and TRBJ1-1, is EPEVTQTPSHQVTQMGQEVILRCVPISNHLYFYWYRQILGQKVEFLVSFYNNEISEKSEIFDDQFSVERPDGSNFTLKIRSTKLEDSAMYFCASSPLSGLTLNTEAFFGQGTRLTVV.

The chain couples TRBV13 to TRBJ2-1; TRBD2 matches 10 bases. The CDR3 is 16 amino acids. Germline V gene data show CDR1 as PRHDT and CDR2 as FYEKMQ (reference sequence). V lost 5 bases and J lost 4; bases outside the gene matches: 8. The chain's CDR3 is CASSRERGGDYNEQFF. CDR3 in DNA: TGTGCCAGCAGCCGAGAGCGGGGGGGAGATTACAATGAGCAGTTCTTC.

CDR3 amino acids: CASSPTGTGGSPLHF. The CDR3 region has the DNA TGTGCCAGCAGTCCAACCGGGACAGGAGGATCACCCCTCCACTTT. The chain has TRBV6-5 and TRBJ1-6; 8 bases fit TRBD1. The germline V gene has CDR1 MNHEY and CDR2 SVGAGI. V gave up 5 bases and J gave up 10 bases; unmatched junction bases: 10. The CDR3 runs 15 residues.

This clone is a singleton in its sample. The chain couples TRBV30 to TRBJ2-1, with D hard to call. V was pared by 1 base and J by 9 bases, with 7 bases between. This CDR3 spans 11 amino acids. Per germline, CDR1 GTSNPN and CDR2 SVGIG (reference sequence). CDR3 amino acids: CAWSDPTEQFF. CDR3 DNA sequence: TGTGCCTGGAGTGATCCTACTGAGCAGTTCTTC.

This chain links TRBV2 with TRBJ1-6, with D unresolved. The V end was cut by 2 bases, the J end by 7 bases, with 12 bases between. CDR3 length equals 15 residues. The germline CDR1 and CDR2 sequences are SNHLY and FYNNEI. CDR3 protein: CASSENRVENSPLHF. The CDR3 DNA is TGTGCCAGCAGTGAAAATAGAGTGGAGAATTCACCCCTCCACTTT.

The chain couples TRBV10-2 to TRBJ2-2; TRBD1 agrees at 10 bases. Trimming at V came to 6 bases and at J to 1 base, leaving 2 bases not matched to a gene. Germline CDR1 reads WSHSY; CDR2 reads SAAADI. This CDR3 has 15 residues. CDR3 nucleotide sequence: TGCGCCAGCAGCCGGACAGGGGGGAACACCGGGGAGCTGTTTTTT. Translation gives CASSRTGGNTGELFF.

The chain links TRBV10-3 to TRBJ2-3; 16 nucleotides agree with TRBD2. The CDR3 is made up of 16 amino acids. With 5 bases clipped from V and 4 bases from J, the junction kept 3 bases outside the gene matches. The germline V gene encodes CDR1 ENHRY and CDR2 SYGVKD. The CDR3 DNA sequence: TGTGCCATCAGTACCGGGACTAGCGGGGGGGCAGATACGCAGTATTTT. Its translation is CAISTGTSGGADTQYF.